Below, 25 T cell receptor beta chains from the same sample are listed, as sequenced in a study of blood T cell repertoires in COVID-19. The data were produced by immunoSEQ multiplex PCR, yet TCRdb's version contains in-frame clones alone and is incomplete. The table has about 270,000 clones, 80% to 90% seen once; the top ten hold less than 2.5%. Material for sequencing was PBMCs or T cells enriched from blood (not recorded which). Source of these receptors: a woman aged 18-29 years who had recovered from COVID-19.

This clone occurred a few times. This sequence joins TRBV19 and TRBJ2-7; 9 bases align to TRBD2. CDR1 and CDR2 (germline): LNHDA, SQIVND (reference sequence). The trim removed 6 bases at V and 0 bases at J, leaving 6 bases unmatched. CDR3 size: 15 residues. The chain's CDR3 is CASRELAGDSYEQYF. The CDR3, as DNA: TGTGCCAGTAGGGAACTAGCGGGCGACTCCTACGAGCAGTACTTC.

J is TRBJ1-6 and V is TRBV10-2, with 10 positions matching TRBD1. The CDR3 covers 15 residues. V was clipped by 6 bases and J by 9 bases; unmatched bases: 8. Germline V lookup: CDR1 WSHSY, CDR2 SAAADI. DNA of the CDR3: TGCGCCAGCAGCACCGGGACAGGGGTTTCTTCACCCCTCCACTTT. It encodes CASSTGTGVSSPLHF.

The chain recombines TRBV7-2 with TRBJ2-7; no clear D. CDR3 length equals 14 residues. V shed 5 bases and J shed 0 bases, with 11 bases lying between them. Germline CDR1 is SGHTA and CDR2 is FQGNSA. CDR3 in amino acids: CASSHLTASYEQYF. CDR3 DNA: TGTGCCAGCAGCCACCTGACTGCCTCCTACGAGCAGTACTTC.

This chain uses TRBV15 with TRBJ2-7; D ambiguous. The CDR3 is made up of 14 amino acids. CDR1 is LNHNV and CDR2 is YYDKDF in the germline V gene (reference sequence). V dropped 1 base and J dropped 0 bases, with 7 bases sitting between them. The CDR3 nucleotides are TGTGCCACCAGCAGAGTATCCAGCTCCTACGAGCAGTACTTC. Amino acid sequence: CATSRVSSSYEQYF.

The genes are TRBV5-1 and TRBJ2-3; 7 positions match TRBD2. V shed 0 bases, J shed 1 base, and the junction held 5 bases outside the gene matches. The CDR3 has 16 residues. Germline V lookup: CDR1 SGHRS, CDR2 YFSETQ. CDR3: CASSLGAAGGTDTQYF. Written as DNA, the CDR3 is TGCGCCAGCAGCTTGGGGGCTGCGGGGGGCACAGATACGCAGTATTTT.

This clone showed up just a few times. The V call is TRBV3-1 (or the pseudogene TRBV3-2), the J call TRBJ2-5; weak D call: TRBD1 (6 bases). The V gene lost 0 bases and the J gene lost 6 bases, with 14 bases spanning the gap. CDR3 length equals 15 residues. Germline CDR1 and CDR2: LGHDT and YNNKEL (reference sequence). The CDR3 DNA reads as TGTGCCAGCAGCCAAGATGGGCAGGGGTTGAAGACCCAGTACTTC. Protein product: CASSQDGQGLKTQYF.

In its sample, this clone was seen a few times. This chain connects TRBV5-1 to TRBJ2-2; a possible D gene is TRBD2 (6 bases). V was trimmed by 5 bases and J by 6 bases, leaving 8 bases between them. The CDR3 runs to 12 residues. Germline loops: CDR1 SGHRS, CDR2 YFSETQ. In DNA form, the CDR3 reads TGCGCCAGCAGGGGGGGACCCGGGGAGCTGTTTTTT. Translation: CASRGGPGELFF.

This clone came up once. This sequence joins TRBV7-8 and TRBJ2-3; 10 nucleotides match TRBD2. Per the germline V gene, CDR1 is SGHVS and CDR2 is FQNEAQ. The V and J ends lost 3 bases and 1 base, in that order; junction bases with no gene match: 4. The CDR3 spans 16 residues. The CDR3 bases are TGTGCCAGCAGCTTCCCACTAGCGGGGCGCACAGATACGCAGTATTTT. Protein product: CASSFPLAGRTDTQYF.

V usage is TRBV27 and J usage is TRBJ1-6; D gene uncertain. V was pared by 7 bases and J by 11 bases, with 18 bases between. CDR3 length: 14 residues. Germline assignment: CDR1 MNHEY and CDR2 SMNVEV (reference sequence). Here the CDR3 reads CASKMSGLGTPLHF. CDR3 in DNA: TGTGCCAGCAAGATGTCTGGGCTCGGGACACCCCTCCACTTT.

The CDR3 DNA reads as TGTGCCAGCAGCTTAGGAACAGCGGGGGATCAGCCCCAGCATTTT. Amino acid sequence: CASSLGTAGDQPQHF. The J gene is TRBJ1-5, the V gene TRBV11-2; D might be TRBD1 (5 bases). V lost 1 base to trimming and J lost 5 bases, with 12 bases between them. Germline V gene sequence: CDR1 SGHAT, CDR2 FQNNGV. The CDR3 spans 15 residues. Filled out from reference TRBV11-2 and TRBJ1-5, the complete variable domain reads EAGVAQSPRYKIIEKRQSVAFWCNPISGHATLYWYQQILGQGPKLLIQFQNNGVVDDSQLPKDRFSAERLKGVDSTLKIQPAKLEDSAVYLCASSLGTAGDQPQHFGDGTRLSIL.

The sample holds a few counts of this clone. The chain combines TRBV6-5 with TRBJ1-2, with 8 bases lining up with TRBD1. Germline values: CDR1 MNHEY, CDR2 SVGAGI. The CDR3 is 14 residues long. Losses at the gene ends were 6 bases for V and 0 bases for J; bases not matched to a gene: 3. This chain's CDR3 is CASRRDRSNYGYTF. CDR3 sequence (DNA): TGTGCCAGCAGGAGGGACAGGTCTAACTATGGCTACACCTTC.

V and J are TRBV9 and TRBJ2-3, with 11 bases matching TRBD2. The CDR3 extends over 15 amino acids. Germline V gives CDR1 SGDLS, CDR2 YYNGEE. The V segment lost 4 bases and the J segment 5 bases; nucleotides outside the gene matches: 6. CDR3: CASSQLAGALDTQYF. CDR3 DNA: TGTGCCAGCAGCCAACTAGCGGGGGCTTTAGATACGCAGTATTTT.

The V gene is TRBV19, the J gene TRBJ2-1, with 9 nucleotides matching TRBD2. V lost 8 bases and J lost 0; bases outside the gene matches: 8. This CDR3 has 16 residues. CDR1 and CDR2 (germline): LNHDA, SQIVND (reference sequence). The CDR3 loop is CASRAGGVSSYNEQFF. The CDR3 DNA follows: TGTGCCAGTCGGGCGGGGGGGGTAAGCTCCTACAATGAGCAGTTCTTC.

The chain employs TRBV12-3 or TRBV12-4 and TRBJ1-2; no reliable D call. V lost 7 bases, J lost 7 bases, and 13 bases lay in between. The CDR3 contains 12 residues. CDR3 protein: CASTEAPGGYTF. Here the CDR3 DNA reads TGTGCCAGCACGGAGGCCCCGGGTGGCTACACCTTC.

The chain couples TRBV4-1 to TRBJ1-2, with 9 bases matching TRBD1. V trimming: 3 bases; J trimming: 6 bases; junction bases outside the gene matches: 14. Germline-derived CDR1 and CDR2 are MGHRA and YSYEKL. CDR3 length: 17 residues. The DNA of the CDR3 is TGCGCCAGCAGCCAGGCTAACATGTGGACAGGGGAAAATGGCTACACCTTC. Translating gives CASSQANMWTGENGYTF.

CDR3 protein: CASSLRGGYEQYF. The DNA of the CDR3 is TGTGCCAGCAGCTTACGGGGGGGCTACGAGCAGTACTTC. The rearrangement links TRBV7-9 to TRBJ2-7; 8 nucleotides match TRBD2. The CDR3 is 13 residues long. V lost 2 bases to trimming and J lost 3 bases; unmatched junction nucleotides: 0. CDR1 and CDR2 (germline): SEHNR, FQNEAQ (reference sequence).

The CDR3 loop is CASSFYLTGEGTEAFF. The CDR3 nucleotides read TGTGCCAGCAGTTTTTACTTGACAGGAGAAGGCACTGAAGCTTTCTTT. The gene calls are TRBV28 and TRBJ1-1; D is possibly TRBD1 (6 bases). V gave up 3 bases and J gave up 4 bases, with 18 bases separating them. Germline loops: CDR1 MDHEN, CDR2 SYDVKM. There are 16 residues in the CDR3.

The V and J genes are TRBV5-8 and TRBJ2-5; the D gene is possibly TRBD2 (6 bases). Per germline, CDR1 SGHTS and CDR2 YDEGEE. This CDR3 is 15 amino acids long. Trimming removed 5 bases at V and 3 bases at J, with 17 bases between. CDR3 DNA sequence: TGTGCCAGCAGACCTGGACGGAGGGTCGAAGAGACCCAGTACTTC. Amino acids: CASRPGRRVEETQYF.

The V gene is TRBV4-1, the J gene TRBJ2-5; TRBD2 matches at 10 bases. V was pared by 3 bases and J by 4 bases, with 5 bases of the junction left unmatched. The CDR3 runs to 15 residues. From germline, CDR1 is MGHRA and CDR2 YSYEKL. CDR3 DNA: TGCGCCAGCAGCCATAGGCTAGCGGGGGTAGAGACCCAGTACTTC. It is translated as CASSHRLAGVETQYF.

This sequence joins TRBV28 and TRBJ1-4; TRBD1 matches 7 bases. The CDR3 covers 15 residues. CDR1 and CDR2 (germline): MDHEN, SYDVKM. Trimming at V came to 6 bases and at J to 8 bases, leaving 12 bases not matched to a gene. CDR3 sequence: CASSPRTPTGEKLFF. The CDR3 DNA reads as TGTGCCAGCAGCCCACGAACCCCGACAGGGGAAAAACTGTTTTTT.

This chain connects TRBV7-8 to TRBJ2-3; 9 bases are shared with TRBD1. V lost 5 bases to trimming and J lost 3 bases; unmatched junction nucleotides: 15. This CDR3 is built from 18 residues. CDR1 SGHVS and CDR2 FQNEAQ come from the germline V gene. The CDR3: CASSPMGTGNLRTDTQYF. CDR3 nucleotide sequence: TGTGCCAGCAGCCCCATGGGGACAGGGAATCTGAGGACAGATACGCAGTATTTT.

The chain is built from TRBV3-1 (or the pseudogene TRBV3-2) and TRBJ2-3; TRBD2 might be the D (6 bases). V was cut by 5 bases and J by 2 bases, with 11 bases left in between. The germline CDR1 and CDR2 sequences are LGHDT and YNNKEL (reference sequence). This CDR3 contains 14 residues. The CDR3 sequence: CASSARDSTDTQYF. Written as DNA, the CDR3 is TGTGCCAGCAGCGCCCGGGACTCCACAGATACGCAGTATTTT.

The CDR3 here is CASSLNRNTDTQYF. The CDR3 DNA follows: TGCGCCAGCAGCTTAAACAGGAACACAGATACGCAGTATTTT. The rearrangement uses TRBV5-1 and TRBJ2-3, with D possibly TRBD1 on 5 matching bases. The germline gives CDR1 SGHRS, CDR2 YFSETQ. V lost 2 bases to trimming and J lost 2 bases, with 9 bases between them. CDR3 length: 14 residues.

This clone was detected many times. The chain has TRBV2 and TRBJ2-7; tentative D call: TRBD1 (6 bases). The CDR3 has 14 amino acids. V was pared by 8 bases and J by 2 bases, with 16 bases between. Germline V lookup: CDR1 SNHLY, CDR2 FYNNEI. The CDR3 DNA reads as TGTGCCAGCTTGAAAAGGGGGAATACCTACGAGCAGTACTTC. This encodes CASLKRGNTYEQYF.

This chain joins TRBV11-2 and TRBJ1-1; 12 bases match TRBD1. Germline CDR1 reads SGHAT; CDR2 reads FQNNGV. V lost 2 bases to trimming and J lost 2 bases; unmatched junction nucleotides: 3. This CDR3 spans 16 amino acids. CDR3 loop: CASSLTGQGANTEAFF. As DNA, the CDR3 is TGTGCCAGCAGCTTAACGGGACAGGGGGCCAACACTGAAGCTTTCTTT.